Ten or more counts support the clone carrying this T cell receptor beta chain. Antigen: not known. This specimen belongs to a study of tumor and adjacent non-tumor tissue in lung cancer. The overall study: Histology: about a dozen adenocarcinoma, a couple of squamous cell carcinoma, 1 small cell lung cancer. The patients, 10 or so men and about five women, were about 30 to 76 with stage I to III disease. Findings and caveats of the study: Patients with more diverse tumor TCRs had worse survival.

The template was RNA from unsorted bulk tissue. The CDR3 totals 16 residues. Looked up from germline, CDR1 is ENHRY and CDR2 is SYGVKD. Trimming cost V 3 bases and J 0 bases, with 11 bases left between them. A modified ARM-PCR protocol with three rounds of nested PCR amplified TCRbeta. TCRdb fed the multiplex PCR reads into MiXCR, producing one record per CDR3 protein. The table shows over 110,000 distinct CDR3 sequences, with around 61% occurring only once. Source material: lung tumor tissue. This receptor was identified in a man aged 55-75 years with small cell lung cancer. J is TRBJ2-2 and V is TRBV10-3, with D possibly TRBD2 on 7 matching bases. The CDR3 region has the DNA TGTGCCATCAGTGAAGACGGGGGGCCGAACACCGGGGAGCTGTTTTTT. As protein: CAISEDGGPNTGELFF.